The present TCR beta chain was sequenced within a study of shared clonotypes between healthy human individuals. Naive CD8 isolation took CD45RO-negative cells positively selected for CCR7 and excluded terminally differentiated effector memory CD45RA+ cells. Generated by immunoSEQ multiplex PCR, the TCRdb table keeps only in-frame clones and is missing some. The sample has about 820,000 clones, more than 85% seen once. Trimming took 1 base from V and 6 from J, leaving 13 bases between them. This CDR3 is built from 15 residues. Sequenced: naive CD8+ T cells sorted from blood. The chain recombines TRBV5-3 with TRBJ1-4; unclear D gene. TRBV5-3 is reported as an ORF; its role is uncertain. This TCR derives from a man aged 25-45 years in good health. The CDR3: CARSLNALMDEKLFF. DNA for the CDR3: TGTGCCAGAAGCTTGAACGCTCTAATGGATGAAAAACTGTTTTTT.